A selection of T cell receptor beta chains follows, all from one sample in a study of blood T cells in healthy people across ages. TCRdb reanalysed the 5' RACE reads using MiXCR and keeps one entry per CDR3 protein. This sample has hundreds of thousands of distinct CDR3 sequences, with roughly 25% found just once. This sample was shared with a second study, whose subject was T cells of mothers and their children.

Material for sequencing was blood. These receptors came from a boy aged 5-17 years in good health. Each CDR3 is given with its conserved first and last residue. A D gene is named only where the DNA matches it firmly. Clone size is given for some rows only: seen once, a few or many times, or a class if the clone is expanded.

d_gene	v_gene	j_gene	abundance	CDR3nt	CDR3aa
-	TRBV6-5	TRBJ1-6	-	TGTGCCAGCAGCCTTGGACAGTCGTATAATTCACCCCTCCACTTT	CASSLGQSYNSPLHF
-	TRBV20-1	TRBJ1-2	few	TGCAGTGCTAGAGATGTGGGGACATACTATGGCTACACCTTC	CSARDVGTYYGYTF
-	TRBV20-1	TRBJ1-6	few	TGCAGTGCTAGAGAGGGGACGAAAGATTCACCCCTCCACTTT	CSAREGTKDSPLHF
-	TRBV20-1	TRBJ1-2	few	TGCAGTGCCGCAGGGCTTGGCTACACCTTC	CSAAGLGYTF
TRBD2	TRBV29-1	TRBJ2-7	-	TGCAGCGTCCTTCTAGCGGACCAACCGGGGAGCTCCTACGAGCAGTACTTC	CSVLLADQPGSSYEQYF
-	TRBV5-1	TRBJ1-1	few	TGCGCCAGCAGCTCCTCGGTATACGTGAACACTGAAGCTTTCTTT	CASSSSVYVNTEAFF
-	TRBV9	TRBJ1-6	few	TGTGCCAGCAGCACCGACTCCTATAATTCACCCCTCCACTTT	CASSTDSYNSPLHF
-	TRBV12-3/TRBV12-4	TRBJ1-1	-	TGTGCCAGCACCCGTTGGGGGAGTCAGTCGAACACTGAAGCTTTCTTT	CASTRWGSQSNTEAFF
-	TRBV28	TRBJ2-3	-	TGTGCCAGCAGGACAAGGGACACAGATACGCAGTATTTT	CASRTRDTDTQYF
TRBD1	TRBV12-5	TRBJ1-3	-	TGTGCTAGTGGCCCTTCTGGACAGGACACCATATATTTT	CASGPSGQDTIYF
TRBD1	TRBV13	TRBJ2-7	-	TGTGCCAGCAGCGTACAGGGGAACCACTACGAGCAGTACTTC	CASSVQGNHYEQYF
TRBD2	TRBV7-8	TRBJ2-2	-	TGTGCCAGCAGCTTACCGGCTAGCGGGGGGGCCCAGCCCGGGGAGCTGTTTTTT	CASSLPASGGAQPGELFF
TRBD2	TRBV7-3	TRBJ2-1	-	TGTGCCAGCAGCTCTGGGACTAGCGGGGCCTACAATGAGCAGTTCTTC	CASSSGTSGAYNEQFF
TRBD1	TRBV7-9	TRBJ1-5	few	TGTGCCAGCAGCTTCGGGACAGGGTATAGAGGCAATCAGCCCCAGCATTTT	CASSFGTGYRGNQPQHF
-	TRBV7-9	TRBJ1-2	few	TGTGCCAGCTTCATAGATCCTAACTATGGCTACACCTTC	CASFIDPNYGYTF
TRBD1	TRBV7-9	TRBJ2-5	few	TGTGCCGTCGAGAGGGGACAGCAAGAGACCCAGTACTTC	CAVERGQQETQYF
TRBD1	TRBV28	TRBJ1-6	-	TGTGCCAGCAGTTACAGGGGGCGATCACCCCTCCACTTT	CASSYRGRSPLHF
-	TRBV20-1	TRBJ2-1	many	TGCAGTGCTAGAGTCTCTGACAATGAGCAGTTCTTC	CSARVSDNEQFF
-	TRBV21-1	TRBJ2-2	-	TGTGCCAGCAGCAAAGGGTTGGTTTGGGGGGGTTCGAACACCGGGGAGCTGTTTTTT	CASSKGLVWGGSNTGELFF
TRBD1	TRBV12-3/TRBV12-4	TRBJ2-3	-	TGTGCCAGCAGTTTCGTTGACAGGGGTACGCAGTATTTT	CASSFVDRGTQYF
-	TRBV5-1	TRBJ1-1	few	TGCGCCAGCAGCTTCGGTTCCGGGGTCAACACTGAAGCTTTCTTT	CASSFGSGVNTEAFF
-	TRBV6-2/TRBV6-3	TRBJ1-5	-	TGTGCCAGCAGTCCAGGGGCTTGGCAGCCCCAGCATTTT	CASSPGAWQPQHF
-	TRBV5-1	TRBJ2-5	few	TGCGCCAGCAGCTTGGTGGACCAGCCATCCTACGAGCGGTACTTC	CASSLVDQPSYERYF
TRBD1	TRBV29-1	TRBJ2-1	-	TGCAGCGTTTCACCCCCGGACAGGCCAAACAATGAGCAGTTCTTC	CSVSPPDRPNNEQFF
TRBD1	TRBV7-3	TRBJ2-1	-	TGTGCCAGCAGCCATGGGGACAGCCTCTACAATGAGCAGTTCTTC	CASSHGDSLYNEQFF
TRBD1	TRBV7-9	TRBJ1-1	-	TGTGCCAGCAGCTTAGGGGGACAGGGGGCGGTCACTGAAGCTTTCTTT	CASSLGGQGAVTEAFF
-	TRBV29-1	TRBJ2-6	few	TGCGGCGCAGGGACCCCGGGGGCCAACGTCCTGACTTTC	CGAGTPGANVLTF
-	TRBV19	TRBJ2-7	-	TGTGCCAGTAGTAGCCGGAAGGAGGTGGGGTACGAGCAGTACTTC	CASSSRKEVGYEQYF